These 10 T cell receptor beta chains share one sample of origin, sequenced in a study of beta chain features in type 1 diabetes. The investigators reverse transcribed all of the isolated RNA, so they sequenced expressed TCRB transcripts. Sequenced by immunoSEQ multiplex PCR; TCRdb stores in-frame clones only, minus some. The sample lists roughly 150,000 clones; 6.5% to 10% were seen once. Study outcomes and limitations: In all four CD4+ subsets, TCRB CDR3 length was significantly, moderately reduced in type 1 diabetes.

No antigens are known for them. Material for sequencing was central memory CD4+ T cells from blood. The source is a young woman with type 1 diabetes.

This chain links TRBV29-1 with TRBJ2-3; no definite D call. CDR1 SQVTM and CDR2 ANQGSEA come from the germline V gene. Trimming removed 4 bases at V and 0 bases at J, with 8 bases between. This CDR3 region has 13 residues. The CDR3 DNA reads TGCAGCGTTGCATCGGGTAGCACAGATACGCAGTATTTT. Translation gives CSVASGSTDTQYF.

V is TRBV28 and J is TRBJ2-7, with D maybe TRBD1 (6 bases). Trimming removed 8 bases at V and 3 bases at J, with 11 bases between. CDR1 is MDHEN and CDR2 is SYDVKM in the germline V gene. This CDR3 is built from 12 residues. As DNA, the CDR3 is TGTGCCAGCCGGGACACAGACTACGAGCAGTACTTC. Translated, it gives CASRDTDYEQYF.

The chain carries TRBV12-5 and TRBJ1-2; 7 bases line up with TRBD1. The V and J ends lost 5 bases and 5 bases, in that order; junction bases with no gene match: 14. CDR1 and CDR2 (germline): LGHNT, FRNRAP. CDR3 length: 16 amino acids. CDR3: CASGPTQGSGIYGYTF. DNA for the CDR3: TGTGCTAGTGGTCCGACACAGGGGTCGGGAATATATGGCTACACCTTC. Full variable domain (outside the CDR3, taken from reference TRBV12-5 and TRBJ1-2): DARVTQTPRHKVTEMGQEVTMRCQPILGHNTVFWYRQTMMQGLELLAYFRNRAPLDDSGMPKDRFSAEMPDATLATLKIQPSEPRDSAVYFCASGPTQGSGIYGYTFGSGTRLTVV.

The rearrangement links TRBV7-2 to TRBJ2-1, with 8 bases matching TRBD2. The CDR3 has 15 residues. Germline CDR1 SGHTA, CDR2 FQGNSA. Unmatched junction bases numbered 10, after V lost 5 bases and J lost 7 bases. CDR3 DNA: TGTGCCAGCAGCATAAGCGGGAGAGGAGGTAATGAGCAGTTCTTC. Translating gives CASSISGRGGNEQFF.

This clone was counted between two and nine times. The chain joins TRBV25-1 to TRBJ1-1; weak D call: TRBD1 (5 bases). With 0 bases removed from V and 8 bases from J, the gap between germline ends came to 7 bases. Per the germline V gene, CDR1 is MGHDK and CDR2 is SYGVNS. The CDR3 runs 12 residues. This chain's CDR3 is CASSEYSGEAFF. CDR3 sequence (DNA): TGTGCCAGCAGTGAATATTCAGGGGAAGCTTTCTTT. Complete variable domain (other parts from reference TRBV25-1 and TRBJ1-1): EADIYQTPRYLVIGTGKKITLECSQTMGHDKMYWYQQDPGMELHLIHYSYGVNSTEKGDLSSESTVSRIRTEHFPLTLESARPSHTSQYLCASSEYSGEAFFGQGTRLTVV.

J is TRBJ2-1 and V is TRBV7-8, with D possibly TRBD2 on 6 matching bases. This CDR3 has 14 amino acids. Germline-derived CDR1 and CDR2 are SGHVS and FQNEAQ. The ends were cut back, 3 bases at V and 3 bases at J, with 9 bases in the middle. CDR3 protein: CASSFRGNYNEQFF. CDR3 coding DNA: TGTGCCAGCAGCTTTCGGGGGAACTACAATGAGCAGTTCTTC.

This clone was observed a few times. The same CDR3 also results from other DNA sequences found in this sample. The gene calls are TRBV9 and TRBJ2-5; D is unresolved. Germline CDR1 is SGDLS and CDR2 is YYNGEE. Trimming shortened V by 0 bases and J by 2 bases, and 5 bases separated the two germline ends. CDR3 length equals 13 residues. CDR3 in DNA: TGTGCCAGCAGCGTAGGTCAGCAAGAGACCCAGTACTTC. It encodes CASSVGQQETQYF.

The chain links TRBV6-5 to TRBJ1-1; 7 bases align to TRBD1. This CDR3 region has 13 residues. J gave up 8 bases and V 5 bases, and 8 bases lay outside the gene matches. Germline values: CDR1 MNHEY, CDR2 SVGAGI. This CDR3 reads CASSDTGEVEAFF. DNA for the CDR3: TGTGCCAGCAGTGACACAGGGGAAGTAGAAGCTTTCTTT.

This clone came up a few times. J is TRBJ1-2 and V is TRBV6-1, with D tentatively TRBD1 (6 bases). The CDR3 consists of 12 residues. Trimming removed 6 bases at V and 2 bases at J, with 7 bases between. Germline CDR1 and CDR2: MNHNS and SASEGT. The CDR3 loop reads CASRQGNYGYTF. CDR3 DNA sequence: TGTGCCAGCAGGCAGGGGAACTATGGCTACACCTTC.

The chain joins TRBV18 to TRBJ1-2, with D unresolved. Germline V gene lookup returns CDR1 KGHSH and CDR2 LQKENI. The ends were cut back, 0 bases at V and 5 bases at J, with 16 bases in the middle. The CDR3 is 16 amino acids. This CDR3 is CASSPPYNPTGYGYTF. The CDR3 region has the DNA TGTGCCAGCTCACCACCCTACAACCCGACGGGGTATGGCTACACCTTC.